The text below deals with one T cell receptor beta chain. For TCRbeta, the library was prepared with unique molecular identifiers. Using its own MiXCR run on the PCR reads, TCRdb lists one record per CDR3 protein. Among a few hundred thousand distinct CDR3 sequences listed, over 10% were seen once. This record belongs to a study of T-cell reconstitution after alpha-beta-depleted transplantation in children. The CDR3 covers 16 residues. Per the germline V gene, CDR1 is MGHDK and CDR2 is SYGVNS. Trimming removed 6 bases from V and 4 bases from J, with 21 bases in between. Sequenced here: PBMCs, mostly from graft donor cells, sampled 360 days after TCRalphabeta/CD19-depleted stem cell transplant. The TCR comes from a male patient between 5 and 17 years old who had a stem cell transplant for acute myeloid leukemia, so the T cells may come from the graft donor. The chain joins TRBV25-1 to TRBJ2-5; D possibly matches TRBD1 or TRBD2 (6 bases each). The CDR3 sequence is CASRPPGVGARETQYF. The CDR3 bases are TGTGCCAGCAGACCCCCGGGGGTGGGGGCTCGAGAGACCCAGTACTTC.